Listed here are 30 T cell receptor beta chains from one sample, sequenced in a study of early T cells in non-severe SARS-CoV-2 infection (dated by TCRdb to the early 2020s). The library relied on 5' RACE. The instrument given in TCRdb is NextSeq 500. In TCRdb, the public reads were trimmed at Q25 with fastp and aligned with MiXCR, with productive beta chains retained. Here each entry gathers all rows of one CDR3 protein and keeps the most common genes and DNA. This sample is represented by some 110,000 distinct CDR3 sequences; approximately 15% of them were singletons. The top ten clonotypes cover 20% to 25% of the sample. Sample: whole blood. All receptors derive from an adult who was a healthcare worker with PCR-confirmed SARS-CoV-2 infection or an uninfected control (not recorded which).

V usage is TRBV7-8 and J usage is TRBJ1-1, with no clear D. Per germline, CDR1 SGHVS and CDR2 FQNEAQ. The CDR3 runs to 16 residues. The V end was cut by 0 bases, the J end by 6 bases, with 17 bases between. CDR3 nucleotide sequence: TGTGCCAGCAGCTTAGCTTCCCCAAATAATTGGCCTGAAGCTTTCTTT. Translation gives CASSLASPNNWPEAFF. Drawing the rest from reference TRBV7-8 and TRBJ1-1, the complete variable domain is GAGVSQSPRYKVAKRGQDVALRCDPISGHVSLFWYQQALGQGPEFLTYFQNEAQLDKSGLPSDRFFAERPEGSVSTLKIQRTQQEDSAVYLCASSLASPNNWPEAFFGQGTRLTVV.

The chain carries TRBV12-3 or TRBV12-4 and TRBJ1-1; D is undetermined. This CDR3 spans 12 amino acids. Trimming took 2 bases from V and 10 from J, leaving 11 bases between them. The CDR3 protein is CASSLNGEAAFF. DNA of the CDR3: TGTGCCAGCAGTTTAAACGGGGAGGCAGCTTTCTTT.

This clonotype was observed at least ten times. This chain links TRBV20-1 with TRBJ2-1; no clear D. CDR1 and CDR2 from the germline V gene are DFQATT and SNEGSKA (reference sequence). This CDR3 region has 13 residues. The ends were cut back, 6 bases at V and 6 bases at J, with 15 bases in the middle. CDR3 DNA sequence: TGCAGTGCGCCCGGCCCCGGCTCCAATGAGCAGTTCTTC. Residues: CSAPGPGSNEQFF.

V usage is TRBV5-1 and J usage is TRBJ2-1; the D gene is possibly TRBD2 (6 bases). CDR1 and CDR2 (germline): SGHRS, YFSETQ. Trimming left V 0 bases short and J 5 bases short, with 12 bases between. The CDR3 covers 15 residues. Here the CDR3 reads CASSLAPGVNNEQFF. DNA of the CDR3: TGCGCCAGCAGCTTGGCCCCGGGGGTGAACAATGAGCAGTTCTTC.

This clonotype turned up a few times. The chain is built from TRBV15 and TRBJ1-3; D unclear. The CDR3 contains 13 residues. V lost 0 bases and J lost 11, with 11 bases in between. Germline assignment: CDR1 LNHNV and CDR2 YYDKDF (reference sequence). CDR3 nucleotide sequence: TGTGCCACCAGCAGAGATCCCGGCAGATCCATATATTTT. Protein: CATSRDPGRSIYF.

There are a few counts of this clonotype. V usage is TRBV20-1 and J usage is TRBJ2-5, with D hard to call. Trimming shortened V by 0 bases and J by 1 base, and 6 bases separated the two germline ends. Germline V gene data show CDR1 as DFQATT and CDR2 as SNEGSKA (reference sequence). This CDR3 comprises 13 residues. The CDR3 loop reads CSARDLGQETQYF. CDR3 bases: TGCAGTGCTAGAGATCTGGGCCAAGAGACCCAGTACTTC.

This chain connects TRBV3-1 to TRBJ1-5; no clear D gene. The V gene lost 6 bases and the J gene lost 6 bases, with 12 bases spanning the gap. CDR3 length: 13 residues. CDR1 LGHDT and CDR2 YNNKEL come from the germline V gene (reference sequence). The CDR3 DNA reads TGTGCCAGCAGTCAACTTCGGGGTCAGCCCCAGCATTTT. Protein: CASSQLRGQPQHF.

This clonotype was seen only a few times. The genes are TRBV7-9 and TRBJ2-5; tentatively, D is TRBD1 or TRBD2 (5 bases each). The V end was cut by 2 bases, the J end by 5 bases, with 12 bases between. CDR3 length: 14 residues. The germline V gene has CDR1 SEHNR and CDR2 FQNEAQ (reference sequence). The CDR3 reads CASSLRGPKETQYF. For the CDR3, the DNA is TGTGCCAGCAGCTTACGGGGCCCCAAGGAGACCCAGTACTTC.

CDR3 nucleotide sequence: TGCGCCAGCAGGACAGGTGGGCTCACATACAATGAGCAGTTCTTC. Residues: CASRTGGLTYNEQFF. This chain joins TRBV5-1 and TRBJ2-1; tentatively, D is TRBD1 (6 bases). From germline, CDR1 is SGHRS and CDR2 YFSETQ. The V end lost 5 bases, the J end lost 4 bases, and 16 bases lay between the germline ends. There are 15 residues in the CDR3.

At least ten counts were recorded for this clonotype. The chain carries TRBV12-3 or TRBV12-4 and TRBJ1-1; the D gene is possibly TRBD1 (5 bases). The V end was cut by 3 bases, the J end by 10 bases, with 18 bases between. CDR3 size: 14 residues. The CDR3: CASSFVREGLRAFF. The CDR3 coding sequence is TGTGCCAGCAGTTTCGTCAGGGAGGGCCTGAGAGCTTTCTTT.

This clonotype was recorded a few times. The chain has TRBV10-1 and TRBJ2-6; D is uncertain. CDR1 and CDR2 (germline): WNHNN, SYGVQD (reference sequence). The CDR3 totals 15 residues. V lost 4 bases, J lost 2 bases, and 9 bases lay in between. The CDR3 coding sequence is TGCGCCAGCAGTGTCCATCGGACTGGGGCCAACGTCCTGACTTTC. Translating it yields CASSVHRTGANVLTF.

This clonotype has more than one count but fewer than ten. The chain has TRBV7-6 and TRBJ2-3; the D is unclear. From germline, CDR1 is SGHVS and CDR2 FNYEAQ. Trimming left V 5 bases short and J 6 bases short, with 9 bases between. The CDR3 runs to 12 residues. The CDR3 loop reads CASSLPLDTQYF. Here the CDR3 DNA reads TGTGCCAGCAGCCTACCCTTGGATACGCAGTATTTT.

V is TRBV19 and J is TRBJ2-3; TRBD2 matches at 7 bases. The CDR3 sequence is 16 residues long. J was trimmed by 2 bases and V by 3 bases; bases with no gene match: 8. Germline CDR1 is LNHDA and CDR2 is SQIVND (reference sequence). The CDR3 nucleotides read TGTGCCAGTAGTATGGGAAAGCGGGGCATCACAGATACGCAGTATTTT. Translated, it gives CASSMGKRGITDTQYF.

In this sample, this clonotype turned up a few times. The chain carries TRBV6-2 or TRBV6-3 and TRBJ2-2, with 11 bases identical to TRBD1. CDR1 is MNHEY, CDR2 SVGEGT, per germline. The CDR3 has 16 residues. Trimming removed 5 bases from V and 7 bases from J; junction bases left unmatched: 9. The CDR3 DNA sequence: TGTGCCAGCAGTGAAGGACAGGGGGCCTTTGTCGGGGAGCTGTTTTTT. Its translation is CASSEGQGAFVGELFF.

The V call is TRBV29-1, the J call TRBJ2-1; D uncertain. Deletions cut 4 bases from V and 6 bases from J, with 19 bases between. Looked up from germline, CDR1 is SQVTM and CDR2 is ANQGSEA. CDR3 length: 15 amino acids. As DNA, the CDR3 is TGCAGCGTTGGATCCGGAACATACGTTTCCAATGAGCAGTTCTTC. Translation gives CSVGSGTYVSNEQFF.

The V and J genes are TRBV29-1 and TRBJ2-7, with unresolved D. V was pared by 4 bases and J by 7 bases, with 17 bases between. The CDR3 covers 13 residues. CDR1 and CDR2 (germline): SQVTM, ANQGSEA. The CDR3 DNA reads TGCAGCGTTGGCGCAGCCTTTAACCTTGAGCAGTACTTC. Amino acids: CSVGAAFNLEQYF.

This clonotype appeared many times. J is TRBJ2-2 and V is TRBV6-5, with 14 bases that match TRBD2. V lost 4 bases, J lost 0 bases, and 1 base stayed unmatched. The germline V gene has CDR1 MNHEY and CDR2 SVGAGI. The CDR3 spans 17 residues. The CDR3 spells CASSLTSGGANTGELFF. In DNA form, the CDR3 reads TGTGCCAGCAGTTTGACTAGCGGGGGGGCGAACACCGGGGAGCTGTTTTTT.

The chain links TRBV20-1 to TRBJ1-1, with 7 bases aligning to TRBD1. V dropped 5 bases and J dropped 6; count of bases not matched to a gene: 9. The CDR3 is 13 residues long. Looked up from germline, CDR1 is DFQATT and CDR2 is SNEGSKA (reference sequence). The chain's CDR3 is CSARAPQGSEAFF. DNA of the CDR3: TGCAGTGCTCGCGCCCCACAGGGGTCTGAAGCTTTCTTT.

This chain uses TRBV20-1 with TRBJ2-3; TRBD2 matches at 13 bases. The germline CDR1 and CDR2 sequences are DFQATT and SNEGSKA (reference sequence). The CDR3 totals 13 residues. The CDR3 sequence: CSTSGGATDTQYF. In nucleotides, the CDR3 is TGCAGCACTAGCGGGGGGGCGACAGATACGCAGTATTTT.

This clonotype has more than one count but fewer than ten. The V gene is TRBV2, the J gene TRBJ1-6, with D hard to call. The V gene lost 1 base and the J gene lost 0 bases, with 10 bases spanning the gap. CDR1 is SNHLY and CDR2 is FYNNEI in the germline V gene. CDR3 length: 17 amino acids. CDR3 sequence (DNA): TGTGCCAGCAGTGAAGTCCATTCGAGCTCCTATAATTCACCCCTCCACTTT. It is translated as CASSEVHSSSYNSPLHF.

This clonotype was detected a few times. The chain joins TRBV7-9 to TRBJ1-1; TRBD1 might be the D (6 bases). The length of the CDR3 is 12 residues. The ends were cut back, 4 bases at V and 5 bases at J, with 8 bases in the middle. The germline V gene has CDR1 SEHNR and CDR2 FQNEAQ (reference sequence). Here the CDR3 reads CASSSRGTEAFF. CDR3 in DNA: TGTGCCAGCAGCTCAAGGGGGACTGAAGCTTTCTTT.

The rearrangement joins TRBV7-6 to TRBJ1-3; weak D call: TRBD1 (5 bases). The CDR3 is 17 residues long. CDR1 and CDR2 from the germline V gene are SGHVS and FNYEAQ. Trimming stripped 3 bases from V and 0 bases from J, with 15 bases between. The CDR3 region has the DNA TGTGCCAGCAGCTTGGTGAACAGGCCTACCTCTGGAAACACCATATATTTT. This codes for CASSLVNRPTSGNTIYF.

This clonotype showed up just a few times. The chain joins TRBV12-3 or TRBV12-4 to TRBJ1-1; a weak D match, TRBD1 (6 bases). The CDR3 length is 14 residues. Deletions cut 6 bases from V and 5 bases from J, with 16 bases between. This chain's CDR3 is CASSPFGGVTEAFF. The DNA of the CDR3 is TGTGCCAGCAGCCCGTTTGGGGGCGTGACTGAAGCTTTCTTT.

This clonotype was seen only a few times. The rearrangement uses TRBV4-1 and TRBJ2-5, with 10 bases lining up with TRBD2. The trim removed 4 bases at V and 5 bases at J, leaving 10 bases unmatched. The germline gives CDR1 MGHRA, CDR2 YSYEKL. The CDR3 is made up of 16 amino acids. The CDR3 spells CASSRVTSGDPETQYF. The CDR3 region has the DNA TGCGCCAGCAGCCGGGTAACTAGCGGGGACCCGGAGACCCAGTACTTC.

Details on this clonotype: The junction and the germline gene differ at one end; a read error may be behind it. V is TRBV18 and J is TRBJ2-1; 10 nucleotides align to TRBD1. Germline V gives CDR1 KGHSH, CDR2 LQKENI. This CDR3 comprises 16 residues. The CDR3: CVSSRTGGLAYNEQFF. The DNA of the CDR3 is TGTGTCAGCTCCCGGACAGGGGGATTGGCCTACAATGAGCAGTTCTTC.

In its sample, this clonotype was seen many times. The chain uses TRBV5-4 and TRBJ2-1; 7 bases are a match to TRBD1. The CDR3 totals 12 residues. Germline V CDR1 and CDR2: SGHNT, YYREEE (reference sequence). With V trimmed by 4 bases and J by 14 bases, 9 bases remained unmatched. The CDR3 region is CASSTGQTKKFF. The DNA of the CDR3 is TGTGCCAGCAGCACGGGACAGACGAAGAAGTTCTTC.

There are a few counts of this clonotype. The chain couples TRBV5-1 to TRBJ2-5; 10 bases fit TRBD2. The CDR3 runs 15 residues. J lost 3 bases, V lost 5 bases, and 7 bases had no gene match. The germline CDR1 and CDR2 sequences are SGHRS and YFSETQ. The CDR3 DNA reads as TGCGCCAGCAGACCTACCGGACTAGCGGAAGAGACCCAGTACTTC. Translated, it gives CASRPTGLAEETQYF.

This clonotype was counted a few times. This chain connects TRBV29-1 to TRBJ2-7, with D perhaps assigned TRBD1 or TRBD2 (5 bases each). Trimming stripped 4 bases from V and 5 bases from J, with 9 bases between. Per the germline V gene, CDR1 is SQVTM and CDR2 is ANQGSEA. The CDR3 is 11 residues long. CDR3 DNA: TGCAGCGTTGGGGGGTTTAACGAGCAGTACTTC. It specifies CSVGGFNEQYF.

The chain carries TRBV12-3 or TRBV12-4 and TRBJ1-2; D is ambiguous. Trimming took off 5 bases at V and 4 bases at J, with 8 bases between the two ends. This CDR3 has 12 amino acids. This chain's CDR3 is CASSPAVYGYTF. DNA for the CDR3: TGTGCCAGCAGTCCTGCTGTCTATGGCTACACCTTC.

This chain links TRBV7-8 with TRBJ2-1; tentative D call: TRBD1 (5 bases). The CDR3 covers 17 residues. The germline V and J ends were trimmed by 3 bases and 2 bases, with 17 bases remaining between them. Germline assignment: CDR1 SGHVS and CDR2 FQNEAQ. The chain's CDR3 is CASSFIGANIPYNEQFF. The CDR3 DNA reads TGTGCCAGCAGCTTTATAGGGGCTAATATCCCCTACAATGAGCAGTTCTTC.